The clone carrying this T cell receptor (beta chain) appeared many times. The sample comes from a study of identical twins. TCRdb independently ran MiXCR on the 5' RACE reads; one entry per CDR3 protein. This sample has about 890,000 distinct CDR3 sequences, with 9% to 15% found just once. Trimming removed 0 bases at V and 4 bases at J, with 9 bases between. This CDR3 is 15 amino acids long. These data are also associated with another study on yellow fever vaccine responses in identical twins.

The sequenced sample consisted of PBMCs. The source of this sequence is a woman younger than 30 in good health. The rearrangement links TRBV12-3 or TRBV12-4 to TRBJ2-2; maybe TRBD2 (6 bases). The CDR3 DNA reads as TGTGCCAGCAGTTTAGCGGGAGGTATCACCGGGGAGCTGTTTTTT. This translates into CASSLAGGITGELFF.